This T cell receptor (beta chain) derives from a study of beta chain features in type 1 diabetes. Study-wide points: People with Type 1 diabetes carried modestly yet significantly shorter TCRB CDR3s in all four CD4+ subsets.

Of the isolated RNA, all was reverse transcribed, and so the sequenced material was expressed TCRB transcripts. Clones were sequenced by immunoSEQ multiplex PCR, and TCRdb holds only the in-frame ones, with some missing. The profile covers some 640,000 clones, with around an eighth appearing a single time and nearly 0.04% taken by the ten largest. Naive, central memory, regulatory and stem cell-like memory cells within the CD4+ compartment were sorted using CD45RO/CCR7/CD25/CD127/CD95/CD27. Germline V gene lookup returns CDR1 SGHNT and CDR2 YYREEE (reference sequence). The length of the CDR3 is 10 residues. Trimming left V 2 bases short and J 7 bases short, with 3 bases between. Concerning this clone: The antigen remains undetermined.

This chain joins TRBV5-4 and TRBJ1-2; D not resolved. The sequencing input was naive CD4+ T cells from blood. The sequence was obtained from a young man with type 1 diabetes. CDR3 nucleotide sequence: TGTGCCAGCAGCTTTGGTGGCTACACCTTC. Encoded protein: CASSFGGYTF.